This is a list of T cell receptor beta chains from one sample in a study of T cells in Graves' hyperthyroidism and ophthalmopathy. TCRdb recomputed calls from the multiplex PCR reads with MiXCR, one row per CDR3 protein. The repertoire consists of some 700,000 distinct CDR3 sequences, with 17% occurring once and the leading ten covering around 16%. Input material: blood. Receptors originate from a man in his fifties with Graves' hyperthyroidism. Each CDR3 is given with its conserved first and last residue. Each record gives: J gene, D gene, CDR3 length, clone size, V gene, CDR3 protein, CDR3 DNA. D genes are given only for firm matches. Clone size is not always given. Where it is, it says once, few, many or a class for expanded clones.

TRBJ2-2,-,15,-,TRBV19,CASIPGTPNTGELFF,TGTGCCAGTATTCCGGGGACGCCGAACACCGGGGAGCTGTTTTTT
TRBJ2-5,-,15,many,TRBV20-1,CSARVGANRQETQYF,TGCAGTGCTAGAGTCGGGGCAAACCGCCAAGAGACCCAGTACTTC
TRBJ2-5,TRBD1,16,many,TRBV29-1,CSVEGRDRGYQETQYF,TGCAGCGTAGAGGGCCGGGACAGGGGGTACCAAGAGACCCAGTACTTC
TRBJ2-7,-,17,few,TRBV20-1,CSALSSRGIGSPYEQYF,TGCAGTGCTCTCTCTTCCAGAGGTATAGGGAGTCCCTACGAGCAGTACTTC
TRBJ2-3,TRBD2,15,few,TRBV5-1,CASSLALAGGETQYF,TGCGCCAGCAGCTTAGCGCTAGCGGGAGGAGAGACGCAGTATTTT
TRBJ1-1,TRBD1,16,few,TRBV7-6,CASSLKAGGGNTEAFF,TGTGCCAGCAGCTTAAAGGCAGGGGGAGGGAACACTGAAGCTTTCTTT
TRBJ2-7,TRBD1,15,-,TRBV19,CASSSSDRGFYEQYF,TGTGCCAGTAGCTCCTCCGACAGGGGGTTTTACGAGCAGTACTTC
TRBJ2-1,TRBD2,13,-,TRBV28,CASRGLEYHEQFF,TGTGCCAGCAGGGGACTAGAATATCATGAGCAGTTCTTC
TRBJ2-1,-,14,many,TRBV9,CASSVEQGRNEQFF,TGTGCCAGCAGCGTAGAACAGGGGAGGAATGAGCAGTTCTTC
TRBJ2-7,TRBD2,16,few,TRBV6-6,CASSYSRAGGGYEQYF,TGTGCCAGCAGTTACTCGAGGGCGGGAGGGGGCTACGAGCAGTACTTC
TRBJ2-7,-,15,-,TRBV27,CASNRDDSGNYEQYF,TGTGCCAGCAACCGGGACGACTCGGGCAACTACGAGCAGTACTTC
TRBJ2-7,TRBD1,14,many,TRBV6-1,CASSERQGFYEQYF,TGTGCCAGCAGTGAAAGACAGGGATTCTACGAGCAGTACTTC
TRBJ2-7,TRBD1,14,many,TRBV2,CASRRDRASYEQYF,TGTGCCAGCAGAAGGGACAGGGCTTCCTACGAGCAGTACTTC
TRBJ2-1,-,15,once,TRBV5-1,CASSLDRRGYNEQFF,TGCGCCAGCAGCTTGGATCGCAGGGGATACAATGAGCAGTTCTTC
TRBJ2-7,-,14,few,TRBV7-9,CASSLPQSPYEQYF,TGTGCCAGCAGCTTGCCTCAATCACCCTACGAGCAGTACTTC
TRBJ1-2,-,13,-,TRBV28,CASSLLMGDGYTF,TGTGCCAGCAGTTTATTAATGGGGGATGGCTACACCTTC
TRBJ2-3,-,17,-,TRBV10-3,CAIASGSSRLSTDTQYF,TGTGCCATCGCGTCCGGTTCTAGCAGACTTAGCACAGATACGCAGTATTTT
TRBJ2-5,-,16,many,TRBV11-2,CASSFGKLFPEETQYF,TGTGCCAGCAGCTTCGGGAAATTGTTTCCCGAAGAGACCCAGTACTTC
TRBJ2-2,TRBD1,15,many,TRBV6-1,CASSAGTGNTGELFF,TGTGCCAGCAGTGCCGGGACAGGAAACACCGGGGAGCTGTTTTTT
TRBJ2-7,-,14,many,TRBV18,CASSHMTKPHEQYF,TGTGCCAGCTCACACATGACAAAACCTCACGAGCAGTACTTC
TRBJ2-7,-,16,-,TRBV3-1,CASSQDFGDPSYEQYF,TGTGCCAGCAGCCAAGATTTCGGGGACCCCTCCTACGAGCAGTACTTC
TRBJ1-1,-,14,few,TRBV4-1,CASSQSGGITEAFF,TGCGCCAGCAGCCAATCGGGGGGCATTACTGAAGCTTTCTTT
TRBJ2-5,-,14,few,TRBV15,CATSREMAQETQYF,TGTGCCACCAGCAGAGAAATGGCCCAAGAGACCCAGTACTTC
TRBJ1-2,-,14,-,TRBV7-8,CASSPETGIYGYTF,TGTGCCAGCAGCCCCGAGACAGGAATCTATGGCTACACCTTC
TRBJ2-1,TRBD2,16,-,TRBV13,CASSTYSGSRENEQFF,TGTGCCAGCAGCACGTATAGCGGGAGTAGGGAGAATGAGCAGTTCTTC
TRBJ2-1,TRBD2,17,many,TRBV3-1,CASSQAFSGRALNEQFF,TGTGCCAGCAGCCAAGCCTTTAGCGGGAGGGCCCTCAATGAGCAGTTCTTC
TRBJ2-7,TRBD2,16,few,TRBV7-9,CASRGLAGPLGIEQYF,TGTGCCAGCAGGGGACTAGCAGGTCCCCTGGGTATCGAGCAGTACTTC
TRBJ2-2,-,17,-,TRBV6-5,CASSYPSLPRGTGELFF,TGTGCCAGCAGTTACCCTAGCCTCCCCCGTGGCACCGGGGAGCTGTTTTTT
TRBJ2-7,-,16,-,TRBV4-2,CASSQGNGKGPYEQYF,TGTGCCAGCAGCCAAGGTAACGGGAAGGGTCCCTACGAGCAGTACTTC
TRBJ1-6,-,15,many,TRBV30,CAWRDGGSPSSPLHF,TGTGCCTGGCGGGACGGGGGGTCCCCCTCATCACCCCTCCACTTT
TRBJ1-6,TRBD1,15,-,TRBV7-2,CASSLATGSNSPLHF,TGTGCCAGCAGCTTAGCGACAGGGTCTAATTCACCCCTCCACTTT
TRBJ1-1,-,16,many,TRBV12-3/TRBV12-4,CASSPHRRKANTEAFF,TGTGCCAGCAGTCCTCACCGACGGAAAGCAAACACTGAAGCTTTCTTT
TRBJ2-3,-,13,many,TRBV24-1,CATSENAADTQYF,TGTGCCACCAGTGAGAATGCGGCAGATACGCAGTATTTT
TRBJ2-3,TRBD1,16,many,TRBV2,CASSHRDRGFTDTQYF,TGTGCCAGCAGTCACCGGGACAGGGGATTCACAGATACGCAGTATTTT
TRBJ1-1,TRBD1,14,few,TRBV4-3,CASSQDRGRTEAFF,TGCGCCAGCAGCCAGGACAGGGGACGCACTGAAGCTTTCTTT
TRBJ1-6,-,14,many,TRBV2,CASSRDTDNSPLHF,TGTGCCAGCAGCCGGGACACGGATAATTCACCCCTCCACTTT
TRBJ2-2,-,13,few,TRBV28,CASSLRGLGELFF,TGTGCCAGCAGTTTAAGGGGGTTAGGGGAGCTGTTTTTT
TRBJ1-3,-,15,many,TRBV6-5,CASSYGPGTGNTIYF,TGTGCCAGCAGTTACGGTCCAGGGACTGGAAACACCATATATTTT
TRBJ1-5,TRBD1,15,many,TRBV20-1,CSASKTGASNQPQHF,TGCAGTGCTAGTAAGACAGGGGCGAGCAATCAGCCCCAGCATTTT
TRBJ2-4,-,14,few,TRBV7-2,CASSFSRDKNIQYF,TGTGCCAGCAGCTTTAGTCGGGACAAAAACATTCAGTACTTC
TRBJ2-7,TRBD1,14,-,TRBV10-3,CAIMPGQGNYEQYF,TGTGCCATCATGCCGGGACAGGGTAACTACGAGCAGTACTTC
TRBJ1-6,TRBD1,15,few,TRBV19,CASSARTGRNSPLHF,TGTGCCAGTAGTGCCAGGACAGGCCGGAATTCACCCCTCCACTTT
TRBJ1-1,-,14,-,TRBV20-1,CSATPGTPNTEAFF,TGCAGTGCCACCCCCGGGACACCGAACACTGAAGCTTTCTTT
TRBJ1-5,TRBD1,17,many,TRBV28,CASSLIGTVNSNQPQHF,TGTGCCAGCAGTTTAATCGGGACAGTTAATAGCAATCAGCCCCAGCATTTT
TRBJ2-7,TRBD1,11,few,TRBV20-1,CSATTGREQYF,TGCAGTGCTACGACAGGGCGCGAGCAGTACTTC
TRBJ1-2,-,15,-,TRBV29-1,CSVEELRAPNYGYTF,TGCAGCGTTGAAGAGTTGAGGGCACCTAACTATGGCTACACCTTC
TRBJ1-1,-,14,-,TRBV6-1,CASSLATGNTEAFF,TGTGCCAGCAGTCTCGCTACCGGGAACACTGAAGCTTTCTTT
TRBJ2-1,TRBD1,15,-,TRBV20-1,CSAATWTGGANEQFF,TGCAGTGCCGCAACTTGGACAGGGGGTGCGAATGAGCAGTTCTTC
TRBJ1-3,-,14,many,TRBV28,CASSQSYSGNTIYF,TGTGCCAGCAGTCAATCGTACTCTGGAAACACCATATATTTT
TRBJ2-5,TRBD2,16,-,TRBV5-1,CASKTSGSSISETQYF,TGCGCCAGCAAGACTAGCGGGAGCTCAATCTCAGAGACCCAGTACTTC
TRBJ2-1,TRBD2,16,many,TRBV11-2,CASSLGASGYHNEQFF,TGTGCCAGCAGCTTAGGGGCTAGCGGGTACCACAATGAGCAGTTCTTC
TRBJ2-7,-,16,many,TRBV6-6,CASSYSTGSPLYEQYF,TGTGCCAGCAGTTACTCAACCGGGAGCCCACTCTACGAGCAGTACTTC
TRBJ2-3,TRBD2,18,-,TRBV20-1,CSAEPISASGTSADTQYF,TGCAGTGCTGAGCCCATAAGCGCGAGCGGGACGAGCGCAGATACGCAGTATTTT
TRBJ1-6,TRBD1,14,many,TRBV19,CASSSGGLGSPLHF,TGTGCCAGTAGTTCAGGGGGTCTGGGATCACCCCTCCACTTT
TRBJ1-5,-,13,many,TRBV20-1,CSTRAGAGQPQHF,TGCAGTACCAGAGCAGGGGCTGGACAGCCCCAGCATTTT